These 20 T cell receptor beta chains share one sample of origin, sequenced in a study of blood T cell repertoires in COVID-19. Some clones are missing from TCRdb's copy, which holds only in-frame ones; the method was immunoSEQ multiplex PCR. The repertoire holds 200,000 to 250,000 clones, 88% seen once, with about 15% in the top ten. The sequencing input was PBMCs or T cells enriched from blood (not recorded which). All receptors derive from a woman aged 50 to 65 with acute COVID-19.

This clone appeared a single time. The chain joins TRBV27 to TRBJ2-3; 7 bases match TRBD2. This CDR3 contains 15 residues. Germline V CDR1 and CDR2: MNHEY, SMNVEV (reference sequence). Trimming removed 7 bases from V and 5 bases from J; junction bases left unmatched: 12. The CDR3 protein is CASTWAGLEIDTQYF. The CDR3 DNA reads TGTGCCAGCACCTGGGCCGGACTAGAGATAGATACGCAGTATTTT.

The rearrangement links TRBV9 to TRBJ1-2; D may be TRBD1 (6 bases). The germline V gene has CDR1 SGDLS and CDR2 YYNGEE. The CDR3 loop spans 13 amino acids. The V gene lost 2 bases and the J gene lost 5 bases, with 10 bases spanning the gap. This chain's CDR3 is CASSVGQGYGYTF. CDR3 nucleotides: TGTGCCAGCAGCGTGGGACAAGGGTATGGCTACACCTTC.

The V gene is TRBV7-3, the J gene TRBJ2-3, with 8 nucleotides matching TRBD2. The CDR3 contains 13 residues. Trimming removed 5 bases from V and 6 bases from J; junction bases left unmatched: 4. Germline V CDR1 and CDR2: SGHTA, FQGTGA. This CDR3 is CASSPSGWDTQYF. CDR3 DNA: TGTGCCAGCAGCCCTAGCGGGTGGGATACGCAGTATTTT.

This CDR3 reads CARFRRTDTQYF. CDR3 coding DNA: TGTGCCAGGTTCCGGCGGACTGATACGCAGTATTTT. The V and J genes are TRBV21-1 and TRBJ2-3; TRBD2 was called by the table and not checked on the DNA. TRBV21-1 is marked as a pseudogene. The length of the CDR3 is 12 residues.

The chain links TRBV27 to TRBJ1-5; D possibly corresponds to TRBD1 (6 bases). Between the trimmed V and J ends, which lost 4 bases and 7 bases, there was a span of 11 bases. This CDR3 is 13 amino acids long. Germline V lookup: CDR1 MNHEY, CDR2 SMNVEV (reference sequence). CDR3 amino acids: CASSYRVGQPQHF. The CDR3 coding sequence is TGTGCCAGCAGTTACAGGGTTGGACAGCCCCAGCATTTT.

The rearrangement joins TRBV7-3 to TRBJ1-1; no reliable D call. The length of the CDR3 is 14 residues. V lost 3 bases and J lost 0, with 8 bases in between. Per germline, CDR1 SGHTA and CDR2 FQGTGA. The CDR3 sequence is CASSLYGMNTEAFF. The DNA for the CDR3 is TGTGCCAGCAGCTTGTACGGGATGAACACTGAAGCTTTCTTT.

This clone was picked up one time. This rearrangement joins TRBV7-8 to TRBJ2-7, with 7 positions matching TRBD1. V gave up 5 bases and J gave up 4 bases; unmatched junction bases: 5. The CDR3 is 13 residues long. The germline V gene has CDR1 SGHVS and CDR2 FQNEAQ. CDR3 nucleotides: TGTGCCAGCAGCCGCCTACAGGGGTACGAGCAGTACTTC. Translating gives CASSRLQGYEQYF.

The V and J genes are TRBV14 and TRBJ1-3; D is unclear. In germline, CDR1 is SGHDN, CDR2 FVKESK. The CDR3 spans 14 residues. Trimming stripped 2 bases from V and 1 base from J, with 6 bases between. CDR3 region: CASSQLSSGNTIYF. The CDR3 coding sequence is TGTGCCAGCAGCCAATTATCGTCTGGAAACACCATATATTTT.

The chain joins TRBV6-5 to TRBJ1-5, with D uncertain. V dropped 3 bases and J dropped 4 bases, with 7 bases sitting between them. Germline values: CDR1 MNHEY, CDR2 SVGAGI. This CDR3 comprises 13 residues. The CDR3 here is CASSYLANQPQHF. The CDR3 DNA follows: TGTGCCAGCAGTTATCTGGCTAATCAGCCCCAGCATTTT.

V usage is TRBV5-1 and J usage is TRBJ2-1; possible D gene TRBD2, 6 bases. From germline, CDR1 is SGHRS and CDR2 YFSETQ. The V gene lost 0 bases and the J gene lost 0 bases, with 10 bases spanning the gap. This CDR3 is built from 16 residues. The CDR3 spells CASSLAGSGSYNEQFF. The DNA for the CDR3 is TGCGCCAGCAGCTTGGCCGGGAGTGGCTCCTACAATGAGCAGTTCTTC. The full variable domain, in which reference TRBV5-1 and TRBJ2-1 provide the parts outside the CDR3, is KAGVTQTPRYLIKTRGQQVTLSCSPISGHRSVSWYQQTPGQGLQFLFEYFSETQRNKGNFPGRFSGRQFSNSRSEMNVSTLELGDSALYLCASSLAGSGSYNEQFFGPGTRLTVL.

The rearrangement uses TRBV5-1 and TRBJ2-1; perhaps TRBD1 as D (5 bases). Germline V gene data show CDR1 as SGHRS and CDR2 as YFSETQ. The V and J ends lost 4 bases and 0 bases respectively, with 11 bases between them. The CDR3 spans 15 residues. The CDR3, as DNA: TGCGCCAGCAGCCCACCAGGGCTCTCCTACAATGAGCAGTTCTTC. This codes for CASSPPGLSYNEQFF. The complete variable domain, with remaining parts taken from reference TRBV5-1 and TRBJ2-1, reads KAGVTQTPRYLIKTRGQQVTLSCSPISGHRSVSWYQQTPGQGLQFLFEYFSETQRNKGNFPGRFSGRQFSNSRSEMNVSTLELGDSALYLCASSPPGLSYNEQFFGPGTRLTVL.

This sequence joins TRBV6-5 and TRBJ1-5, with unresolved D. The germline CDR1 and CDR2 sequences are MNHEY and SVGAGI. This CDR3 has 13 residues. V was cut by 9 bases and J by 4 bases, with 13 bases left in between. CDR3 sequence: CASGKGGNQPQHF. The CDR3 DNA reads as TGTGCCAGTGGCAAGGGAGGGAATCAGCCCCAGCATTTT.

This chain links TRBV5-1 with TRBJ2-1, with TRBD1 matching over 9 bases. The V segment lost 4 bases and the J segment 4 bases; nucleotides outside the gene matches: 6. CDR3 length: 15 residues. Germline CDR1 is SGHRS and CDR2 is YFSETQ. The CDR3, as DNA: TGCGCCAGCAGCAAACAGGGGGCGGGATACAATGAGCAGTTCTTC. This codes for CASSKQGAGYNEQFF.

The J gene is TRBJ1-3, the V gene TRBV19; D remains unclear. V was trimmed by 3 bases and J by 0 bases, leaving 6 bases between them. Germline V CDR1 and CDR2: LNHDA, SQIVND (reference sequence). This CDR3 is 14 amino acids long. This CDR3 reads CASSIEISGNTIYF. The CDR3 DNA reads as TGTGCCAGTAGTATCGAGATCTCTGGAAACACCATATATTTT.

The CDR3 here is CASSWTGNTEAFF. CDR3 nucleotides: TGTGCCAGCAGTTGGACAGGGAACACTGAAGCTTTCTTT. The J gene is TRBJ1-1, the V gene TRBV27; 7 bases are shared with TRBD1. Trimming removed 4 bases from V and 1 base from J; junction bases left unmatched: 0. This CDR3 is built from 13 residues. CDR1 MNHEY and CDR2 SMNVEV come from the germline V gene (reference sequence).

The V gene is TRBV6-1, the J gene TRBJ2-3; D perhaps matches TRBD2 (6 bases). The CDR3 totals 15 residues. With 2 bases removed from V and 2 bases from J, the gap between germline ends came to 11 bases. The germline V gene encodes CDR1 MNHNS and CDR2 SASEGT. The CDR3 here is CASSEWRVFTDTQYF. The CDR3 DNA reads as TGTGCCAGCAGTGAATGGAGGGTATTCACAGATACGCAGTATTTT.

The rearrangement uses TRBV19 and TRBJ2-1; TRBD2 might be the D (6 bases). This CDR3 has 14 residues. Between the trimmed V and J ends, which lost 7 bases and 5 bases, there was a span of 15 bases. CDR1 and CDR2 from the germline V gene are LNHDA and SQIVND (reference sequence). CDR3 residues: CASTLFAGNNEQFF. The CDR3 DNA reads TGTGCCAGTACTTTATTTGCGGGGAACAATGAGCAGTTCTTC.

V usage is TRBV18 and J usage is TRBJ2-5; D is possibly TRBD1 (5 bases). CDR1 and CDR2 (germline): KGHSH, LQKENI. Trimming pared 1 base from V and 1 base from J, leaving 10 bases between. The CDR3 totals 15 residues. DNA for the CDR3: TGTGCCAGCTCACCACGTGTGGACATCCAAGAGACCCAGTACTTC. This codes for CASSPRVDIQETQYF.

This clone has only one observation. The rearrangement links TRBV7-2 to TRBJ2-7; 8 bases are a match to TRBD1. The CDR3 consists of 14 residues. V lost 4 bases, J lost 2 bases, and 4 bases stayed unmatched. CDR1 and CDR2 from the germline V gene are SGHTA and FQGNSA. CDR3: CASSSSGGPYEQYF. The CDR3 nucleotides are TGTGCCAGCAGCTCATCAGGGGGCCCCTACGAGCAGTACTTC.

The chain recombines TRBV12-3 or TRBV12-4 with TRBJ1-2, with TRBD1 matching 8 bases. V was pared by 5 bases and J by 6 bases, with 5 bases of the junction left unmatched. The CDR3 contains 13 residues. The CDR3 coding sequence is TGTGCCAGCAGTCCGGACAGGGTTCATGGCTACACCTTC. Protein sequence: CASSPDRVHGYTF.